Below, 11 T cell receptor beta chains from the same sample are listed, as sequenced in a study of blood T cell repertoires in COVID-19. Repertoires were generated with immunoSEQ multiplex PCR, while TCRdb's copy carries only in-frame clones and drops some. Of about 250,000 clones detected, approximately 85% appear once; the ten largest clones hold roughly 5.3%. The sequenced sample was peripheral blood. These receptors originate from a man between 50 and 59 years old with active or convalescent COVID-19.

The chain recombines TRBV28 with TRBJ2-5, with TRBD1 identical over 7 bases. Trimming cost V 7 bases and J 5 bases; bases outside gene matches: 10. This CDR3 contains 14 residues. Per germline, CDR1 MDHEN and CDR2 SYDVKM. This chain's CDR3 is CASTPEGGRETQYF. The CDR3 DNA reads TGTGCCAGCACCCCTGAAGGGGGCCGGGAGACCCAGTACTTC.

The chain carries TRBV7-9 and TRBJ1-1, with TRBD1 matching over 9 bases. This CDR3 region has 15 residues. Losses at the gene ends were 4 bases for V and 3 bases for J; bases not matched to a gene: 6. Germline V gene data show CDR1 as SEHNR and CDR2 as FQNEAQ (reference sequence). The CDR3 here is CASSSRTGEDTEAFF. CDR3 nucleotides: TGTGCCAGCAGCTCACGGACAGGGGAAGACACTGAAGCTTTCTTT.

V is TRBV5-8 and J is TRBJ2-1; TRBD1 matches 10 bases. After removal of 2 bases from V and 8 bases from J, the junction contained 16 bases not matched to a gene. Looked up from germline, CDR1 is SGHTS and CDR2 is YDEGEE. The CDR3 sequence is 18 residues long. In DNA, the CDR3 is TGTGCCAGCAGCTTTCGACAGGGGGCAGGCGGGAGGTCGGATGAGCAGTTCTTC. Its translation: CASSFRQGAGGRSDEQFF.

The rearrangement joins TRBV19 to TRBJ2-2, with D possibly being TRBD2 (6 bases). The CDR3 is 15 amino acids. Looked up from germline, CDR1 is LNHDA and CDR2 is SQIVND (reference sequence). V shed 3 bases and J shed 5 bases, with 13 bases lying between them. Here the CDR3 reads CASSIGGRGTGELFF. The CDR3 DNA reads TGTGCCAGTAGTATCGGAGGGAGAGGTACCGGGGAGCTGTTTTTT.

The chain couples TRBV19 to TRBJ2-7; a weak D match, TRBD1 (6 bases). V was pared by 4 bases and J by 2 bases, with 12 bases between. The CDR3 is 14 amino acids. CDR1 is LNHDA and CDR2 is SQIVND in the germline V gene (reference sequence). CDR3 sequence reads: CASSKDRPPYEQYF. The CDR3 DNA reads TGTGCCAGTAGTAAAGACAGGCCCCCCTACGAGCAGTACTTC.

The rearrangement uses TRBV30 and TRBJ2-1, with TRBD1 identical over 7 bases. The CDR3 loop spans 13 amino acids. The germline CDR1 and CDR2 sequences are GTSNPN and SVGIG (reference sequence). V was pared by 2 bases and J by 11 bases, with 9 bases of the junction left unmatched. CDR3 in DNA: TGTGCCTGGAGTTCAGGGGGAGTGGCTAAGCAGTTCTTC. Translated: CAWSSGGVAKQFF.

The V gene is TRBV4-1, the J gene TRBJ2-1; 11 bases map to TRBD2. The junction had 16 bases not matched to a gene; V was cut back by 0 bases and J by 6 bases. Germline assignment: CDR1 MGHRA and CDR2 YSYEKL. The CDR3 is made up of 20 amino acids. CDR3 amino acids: CASSQDLLILAGVNFNEQFF. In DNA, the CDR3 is TGCGCCAGCAGCCAAGACCTTCTGATACTAGCGGGAGTAAATTTCAATGAGCAGTTCTTC.

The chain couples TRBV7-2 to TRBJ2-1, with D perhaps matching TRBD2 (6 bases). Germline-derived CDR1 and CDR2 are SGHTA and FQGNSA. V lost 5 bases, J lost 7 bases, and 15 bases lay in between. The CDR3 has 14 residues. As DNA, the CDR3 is TGTGCCAGCAGCATGCTAGCGATTGGGAATGAGCAGTTCTTC. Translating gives CASSMLAIGNEQFF.

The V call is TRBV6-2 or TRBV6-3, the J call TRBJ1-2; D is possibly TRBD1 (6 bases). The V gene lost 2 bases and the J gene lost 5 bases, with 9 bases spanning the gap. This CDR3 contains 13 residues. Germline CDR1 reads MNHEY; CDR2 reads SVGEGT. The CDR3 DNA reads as TGTGCCAGCAGTTACGAGGGGGTATATGGCTACACCTTC. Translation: CASSYEGVYGYTF.

The CDR3 coding sequence is TGTGCCAGCAGCGGAGACAGGGGTGCACACACCATATATTTT. Encoded protein: CASSGDRGAHTIYF. This sequence joins TRBV28 and TRBJ1-3, with 8 bases identical to TRBD1. Germline CDR1 is MDHEN and CDR2 is SYDVKM. J gave up 8 bases and V 6 bases, and 9 bases lay outside the gene matches. CDR3 length equals 14 residues.

This chain's CDR3 is CASSLGGDYYEQYF. CDR3 bases: TGTGCCAGCAGCTTGGGAGGCGACTATTACGAGCAGTACTTC. This sequence joins TRBV5-5 and TRBJ2-7; D is perhaps TRBD2 (5 bases). Germline values: CDR1 SGHKS, CDR2 YYEKEE (reference sequence). The CDR3 extends over 14 amino acids. V dropped 0 bases and J dropped 4 bases, with 11 bases sitting between them.